This record looks at one TCR beta chain sequence and its context. This record belongs to a study of tumour-infiltrating T cells in Burkitt lymphoma. Study background: Productive clonality predicted overall and progression-free survival.

Looked up from germline, CDR1 is SGHRS and CDR2 is YFSETQ. The CDR3 runs to 14 residues. The germline V and J ends were trimmed by 0 bases and 8 bases, with 14 bases remaining between them. Using immunoSEQ multiplex PCR, the repertoire was profiled, and TCRdb retains in-frame clones only, with some absent. Of roughly 15,000 clones in the sample, approximately 83% were seen once. The sequence was collected from a human donor with diffuse large B-cell lymphoma. This chain links TRBV5-1 with TRBJ1-1, with D perhaps matching TRBD1 (5 bases). The sample consisted of tumor tissue. The CDR3 region has the DNA TGCGCCAGCAGCTTGGTAGACAGTCGCTCCGAAGCTTTCTTT. It specifies CASSLVDSRSEAFF.